This T cell receptor beta chain was recorded in a study of cytomegalovirus exposure and HLA in healthy donors. The method was immunoSEQ multiplex PCR; TCRdb's version includes in-frame clones alone and lacks a portion of them. Of 110,000 to 150,000 clones listed, 94% are singletons. CDR3 length: 15 amino acids. Germline V gives CDR1 SNHLY, CDR2 FYNNEI. J gave up 7 bases and V 6 bases, and 8 bases lay outside the gene matches. This receptor was obtained from a man aged 18-30 years in good health and CMV-seropositive. This chain links TRBV2 with TRBJ2-2; 10 bases line up with TRBD1. Sequencing was performed on PBMCs. This chain's CDR3 is CASSPGQGKGGELFF. CDR3 coding DNA: TGTGCCAGCAGCCCGGGACAGGGGAAGGGCGGGGAGCTGTTTTTT.